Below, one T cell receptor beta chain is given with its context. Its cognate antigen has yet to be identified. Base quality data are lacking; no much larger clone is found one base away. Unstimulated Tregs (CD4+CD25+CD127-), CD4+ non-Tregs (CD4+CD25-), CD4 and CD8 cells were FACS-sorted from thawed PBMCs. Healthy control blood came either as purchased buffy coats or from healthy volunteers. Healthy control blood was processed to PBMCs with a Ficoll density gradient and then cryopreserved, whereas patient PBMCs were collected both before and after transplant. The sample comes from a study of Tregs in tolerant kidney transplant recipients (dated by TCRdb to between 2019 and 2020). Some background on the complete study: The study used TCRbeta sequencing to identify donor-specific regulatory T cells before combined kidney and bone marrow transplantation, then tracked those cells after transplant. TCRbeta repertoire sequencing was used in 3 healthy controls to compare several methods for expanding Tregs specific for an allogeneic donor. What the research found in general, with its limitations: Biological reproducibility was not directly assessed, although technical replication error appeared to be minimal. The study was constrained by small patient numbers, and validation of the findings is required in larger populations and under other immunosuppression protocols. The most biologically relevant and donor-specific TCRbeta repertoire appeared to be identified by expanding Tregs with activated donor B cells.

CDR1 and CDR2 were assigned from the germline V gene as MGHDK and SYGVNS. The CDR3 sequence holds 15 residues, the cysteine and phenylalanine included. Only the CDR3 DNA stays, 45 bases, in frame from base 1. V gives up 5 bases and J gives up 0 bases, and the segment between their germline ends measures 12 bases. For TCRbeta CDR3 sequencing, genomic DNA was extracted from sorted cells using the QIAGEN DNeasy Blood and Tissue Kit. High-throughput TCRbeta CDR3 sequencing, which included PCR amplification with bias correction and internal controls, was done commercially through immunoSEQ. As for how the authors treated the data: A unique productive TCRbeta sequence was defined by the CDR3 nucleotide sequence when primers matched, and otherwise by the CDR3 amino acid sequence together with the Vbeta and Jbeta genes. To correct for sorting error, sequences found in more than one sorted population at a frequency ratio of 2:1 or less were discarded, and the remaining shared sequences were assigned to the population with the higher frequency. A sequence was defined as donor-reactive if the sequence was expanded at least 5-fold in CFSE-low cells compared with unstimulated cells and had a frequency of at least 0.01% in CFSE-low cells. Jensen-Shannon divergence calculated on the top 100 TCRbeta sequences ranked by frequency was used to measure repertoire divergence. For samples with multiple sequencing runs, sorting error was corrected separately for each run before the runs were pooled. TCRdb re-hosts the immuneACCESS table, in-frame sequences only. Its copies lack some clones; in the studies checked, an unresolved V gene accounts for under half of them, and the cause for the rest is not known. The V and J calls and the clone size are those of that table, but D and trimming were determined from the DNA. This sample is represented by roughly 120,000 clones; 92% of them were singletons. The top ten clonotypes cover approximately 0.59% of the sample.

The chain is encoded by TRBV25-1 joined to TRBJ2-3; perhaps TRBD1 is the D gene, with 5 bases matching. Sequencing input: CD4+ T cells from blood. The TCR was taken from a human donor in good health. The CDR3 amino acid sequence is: CASSFQGLSTDTQYF. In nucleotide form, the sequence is TGTGCCAGCAGTTTCCAGGGCCTCAGCACAGATACGCAGTATTTT.